A selection of T cell receptor beta chains follows, all from one sample in a study of blood T cell repertoires in COVID-19. Sequenced by immunoSEQ multiplex PCR; TCRdb stores in-frame clones only, minus some. The sample yields 200,000 to 250,000 clones, about 90% seen once. The sample taken for sequencing was peripheral blood. The receptors shown here come from a woman between 18 and 29 years old who had recovered from COVID-19. CDR3s include the opening cysteine and the closing phenylalanine or tryptophan. Each record gives: V gene, clone size, J gene, D gene, CDR3 protein, CDR3 DNA. The D gene is left open where the match is weak. Part of the rows lack a size; the others show once, few, many or a class for expanded clones.

v_call: TRBV18; clone_size: .; j_call: TRBJ2-7; d_call: TRBD2; cdr3_aa: CASSLGRAGEQYF; cdr3_nt: TGTGCCAGCTCGCTGGGGAGGGCCGGCGAGCAGTACTTC
v_call: TRBV5-6; clone_size: .; j_call: TRBJ2-5; d_call: TRBD2; cdr3_aa: CASSLDGVVASAGGVTQYF; cdr3_nt: TGTGCCAGCAGTTTGGACGGGGTGGTAGCGTCCGCGGGAGGGGTGACCCAGTACTTC
v_call: TRBV12-3/TRBV12-4; clone_size: .; j_call: TRBJ2-7; d_call: TRBD2; cdr3_aa: CASSPTSAYEQYF; cdr3_nt: TGTGCCAGCAGTCCTACTAGCGCATACGAGCAGTACTTC
v_call: TRBV11-1; clone_size: .; j_call: TRBJ1-1; d_call: TRBD1; cdr3_aa: CASSLGTGPSNTEAFF; cdr3_nt: TGTGCCAGCAGCTTAGGGACAGGACCATCGAACACTGAAGCTTTCTTT
v_call: TRBV18; clone_size: .; j_call: TRBJ2-7; d_call: .; cdr3_aa: CASSPPGGPYEQYF; cdr3_nt: TGTGCCAGCTCACCCCCGGGGGGCCCCTACGAGCAGTACTTC
v_call: TRBV4-3; clone_size: .; j_call: TRBJ2-3; d_call: TRBD2; cdr3_aa: CASSPQREQADTQYF; cdr3_nt: TGCGCCAGCAGCCCCCAGCGGGAACAAGCAGATACGCAGTATTTT
v_call: TRBV6-4; clone_size: .; j_call: TRBJ1-1; d_call: TRBD1; cdr3_aa: CASSDGAGGLVAFF; cdr3_nt: TGTGCCAGCAGTGACGGCGCAGGGGGCTTGGTAGCTTTCTTT
v_call: TRBV19; clone_size: .; j_call: TRBJ1-5; d_call: TRBD1; cdr3_aa: CASSIRQGVSNQPQHF; cdr3_nt: TGTGCCAGTAGTATTCGTCAGGGGGTGAGCAATCAGCCCCAGCATTTT
v_call: TRBV29-1; clone_size: .; j_call: TRBJ2-3; d_call: .; cdr3_aa: CSVEGDSADTQYF; cdr3_nt: TGCAGCGTCGAAGGAGACAGTGCAGATACGCAGTATTTT
v_call: TRBV7-9; clone_size: .; j_call: TRBJ1-2; d_call: .; cdr3_aa: CASSPDGGSFYGYTF; cdr3_nt: TGTGCCAGCAGCCCCGACGGAGGGAGCTTCTATGGCTACACCTTC
v_call: TRBV4-3; clone_size: .; j_call: TRBJ2-3; d_call: TRBD1; cdr3_aa: CASSQDLAGQVDTQYF; cdr3_nt: TGCGCCAGCAGCCAAGATTTGGCGGGACAGGTAGATACGCAGTATTTT
v_call: TRBV7-3; clone_size: few; j_call: TRBJ2-1; d_call: TRBD2; cdr3_aa: CASSYSGSSYNEQFF; cdr3_nt: TGTGCCAGCAGCTATAGCGGGAGCTCCTACAATGAGCAGTTCTTC
v_call: TRBV18; clone_size: .; j_call: TRBJ1-5; d_call: .; cdr3_aa: CASSPGTEGLPQHF; cdr3_nt: TGTGCCAGCTCACCCGGTACGGAGGGGTTGCCCCAGCATTTT
v_call: TRBV20-1; clone_size: .; j_call: TRBJ1-1; d_call: TRBD1; cdr3_aa: CSASTGGGYTEAFF; cdr3_nt: TGCAGTGCTAGTACAGGGGGAGGGTATACTGAAGCTTTCTTT
v_call: TRBV28; clone_size: .; j_call: TRBJ2-3; d_call: TRBD2; cdr3_aa: CASSLRTSGPTDTQYF; cdr3_nt: TGTGCCAGCAGTTTGCGGACTAGCGGACCCACAGATACGCAGTATTTT
v_call: TRBV28; clone_size: .; j_call: TRBJ2-7; d_call: TRBD1; cdr3_aa: CASSLGQGRHEQYF; cdr3_nt: TGTGCCAGCAGTTTAGGACAGGGGAGGCACGAGCAGTACTTC
v_call: TRBV5-1; clone_size: .; j_call: TRBJ1-2; d_call: .; cdr3_aa: CASSLSPSWEGYTF; cdr3_nt: TGCGCCAGCAGCTTGTCTCCGTCCTGGGAGGGCTACACCTTC
v_call: TRBV28; clone_size: once; j_call: TRBJ2-1; d_call: .; cdr3_aa: CASSSGHYEQFF; cdr3_nt: TGTGCCAGCAGTTCGGGTCATTATGAGCAGTTCTTC
v_call: TRBV4-2; clone_size: .; j_call: TRBJ2-1; d_call: TRBD1; cdr3_aa: CASSREIAGTGENEQFF; cdr3_nt: TGTGCCAGCAGCCGAGAAATAGCAGGGACAGGGGAGAATGAGCAGTTCTTC
v_call: TRBV2; clone_size: .; j_call: TRBJ1-2; d_call: .; cdr3_aa: CASSGQIRGYTF; cdr3_nt: TGTGCCAGCAGCGGACAAATACGGGGCTACACCTTC
v_call: TRBV30; clone_size: .; j_call: TRBJ1-5; d_call: .; cdr3_aa: CAWSTGFGGNQPQHF; cdr3_nt: TGTGCCTGGAGTACAGGGTTTGGCGGCAATCAGCCCCAGCATTTT
v_call: TRBV19; clone_size: .; j_call: TRBJ2-1; d_call: TRBD2; cdr3_aa: CASESSGSASNEQFF; cdr3_nt: TGTGCCTCAGAAAGCAGCGGGAGCGCGTCCAATGAGCAGTTCTTC
v_call: TRBV10-3; clone_size: .; j_call: TRBJ2-1; d_call: TRBD1; cdr3_aa: CAISRTGGNEQFF; cdr3_nt: TGTGCCATCAGTCGGACAGGGGGCAATGAGCAGTTCTTC
v_call: TRBV30; clone_size: .; j_call: TRBJ2-1; d_call: .; cdr3_aa: CAWSVRGAGSSYNEQFF; cdr3_nt: TGTGCCTGGAGTGTACGCGGTGCGGGTAGCTCCTACAATGAGCAGTTCTTC
v_call: TRBV5-4; clone_size: once; j_call: TRBJ2-7; d_call: TRBD1; cdr3_aa: CASSIRDRVHEQYF; cdr3_nt: TGTGCCAGCAGCATCCGGGACAGGGTCCACGAGCAGTACTTC
v_call: TRBV6-5; clone_size: .; j_call: TRBJ1-2; d_call: .; cdr3_aa: CASRGSGGYTF; cdr3_nt: TGTGCCAGCAGAGGGAGTGGTGGCTACACCTTC
v_call: TRBV28; clone_size: .; j_call: TRBJ2-2; d_call: .; cdr3_aa: CASGGITGELFF; cdr3_nt: TGTGCCAGCGGCGGGATCACCGGGGAGCTGTTTTTT
v_call: TRBV6-6; clone_size: .; j_call: TRBJ1-2; d_call: TRBD1; cdr3_aa: CASRDRGGDQNYGYTF; cdr3_nt: TGTGCCAGCAGAGACAGGGGGGGGGACCAAAACTATGGCTACACCTTC
v_call: TRBV19; clone_size: few; j_call: TRBJ1-6; d_call: .; cdr3_aa: CASSIGAFLTSPLHF; cdr3_nt: TGTGCCAGTAGTATTGGGGCCTTCTTAACTTCACCCCTCCACTTT
v_call: TRBV7-9; clone_size: .; j_call: TRBJ2-7; d_call: .; cdr3_aa: CASSSNRQQTTYEQYF; cdr3_nt: TGTGCCAGCAGCTCTAACCGACAGCAGACCACCTACGAGCAGTACTTC
v_call: TRBV6-6; clone_size: .; j_call: TRBJ2-1; d_call: .; cdr3_aa: CASSAGRTGRYTAGVNEQFF; cdr3_nt: TGTGCCAGCAGCGCGGGTAGGACAGGGCGGTATACGGCGGGGGTCAATGAGCAGTTCTTC
v_call: TRBV2; clone_size: .; j_call: TRBJ2-1; d_call: TRBD2; cdr3_aa: CASSMGLAGVEEQFF; cdr3_nt: TGTGCCAGCAGCATGGGACTAGCGGGAGTGGAGGAGCAGTTCTTC
v_call: TRBV6-5; clone_size: .; j_call: TRBJ1-1; d_call: TRBD1; cdr3_aa: CASSYGQGRTEAFF; cdr3_nt: TGTGCCAGCAGTTACGGACAGGGGAGGACTGAAGCTTTCTTT
v_call: TRBV19; clone_size: .; j_call: TRBJ2-5; d_call: .; cdr3_aa: CASSKSRTAQETQYF; cdr3_nt: TGTGCCAGTAGTAAATCACGGACAGCGCAAGAGACCCAGTACTTC
v_call: TRBV9; clone_size: .; j_call: TRBJ1-4; d_call: .; cdr3_aa: CASSAGMKNEKLFF; cdr3_nt: TGTGCCAGCAGTGCCGGGATGAAAAATGAAAAACTGTTTTTT
v_call: TRBV5-1; clone_size: .; j_call: TRBJ2-1; d_call: .; cdr3_aa: CASSLGGGAGTNEQFF; cdr3_nt: TGCGCCAGCAGCTTGGGTGGCGGGGCGGGGACCAATGAGCAGTTCTTC
v_call: TRBV5-6; clone_size: .; j_call: TRBJ2-7; d_call: TRBD1; cdr3_aa: CASTNEVRTGSYEQYF; cdr3_nt: TGTGCCAGCACCAACGAAGTGAGGACAGGCTCCTACGAGCAGTACTTC
v_call: TRBV5-4; clone_size: .; j_call: TRBJ1-1; d_call: TRBD1; cdr3_aa: CASSLVQGMDEAFF; cdr3_nt: TGTGCCAGCAGCTTGGTACAGGGGATGGATGAAGCTTTCTTT
v_call: TRBV6-5; clone_size: .; j_call: TRBJ1-5; d_call: TRBD1; cdr3_aa: CASTTDRGLNQPQHF; cdr3_nt: TGTGCCAGCACAACCGACAGGGGGTTGAATCAGCCCCAGCATTTT
v_call: TRBV27; clone_size: .; j_call: TRBJ1-4; d_call: .; cdr3_aa: CASSSLGQFVEKLFF; cdr3_nt: TGTGCCAGCAGTTCCCTAGGACAGTTTGTAGAAAAACTGTTTTTT
v_call: TRBV6-2/TRBV6-3; clone_size: few; j_call: TRBJ2-3; d_call: .; cdr3_aa: CASSPGTSSVMTDTQYF; cdr3_nt: TGTGCCAGCAGCCCCGGGACTTCCTCCGTTATGACAGATACGCAGTATTTT
v_call: TRBV9; clone_size: .; j_call: TRBJ1-2; d_call: .; cdr3_aa: CASSVEQNPYGYTF; cdr3_nt: TGTGCCAGCAGCGTAGAACAGAACCCCTATGGCTACACCTTC
v_call: TRBV6-2/TRBV6-3; clone_size: .; j_call: TRBJ1-6; d_call: .; cdr3_aa: CASSYSSGDNSPLHF; cdr3_nt: TGTGCCAGCAGTTACTCGTCAGGGGACAATTCACCCCTCCACTTT
v_call: TRBV6-5; clone_size: .; j_call: TRBJ2-3; d_call: TRBD2; cdr3_aa: CASSYRTSGTDTQYF; cdr3_nt: TGTGCCAGCAGTTACCGGACTAGCGGAACAGATACGCAGTATTTT
v_call: TRBV9; clone_size: .; j_call: TRBJ2-7; d_call: TRBD1; cdr3_aa: CASSVASGTGLYEQYF; cdr3_nt: TGTGCCAGCAGCGTAGCGTCCGGGACAGGGCTCTACGAGCAGTACTTC